A single sample is the source of the 13 T cell receptor beta chains below, sequenced in a study of blood T cell repertoires in COVID-19. Using immunoSEQ multiplex PCR, the repertoire was profiled, and TCRdb retains in-frame clones only, with some absent. The profile shows roughly 360,000 clones, over 65% of them singletons. Sequencing used peripheral blood. These receptors all come from a human donor with acute or convalescent COVID-19. The donor label of this sample is uncertain.

A single count supports this clone. The chain couples TRBV18 to TRBJ2-7; possibly TRBD1 for D (5 bases). Germline assignment: CDR1 KGHSH and CDR2 LQKENI. The length of the CDR3 is 13 residues. V gave up 5 bases and J gave up 4 bases, with 12 bases separating them. The CDR3 nucleotides read TGTGCCAGCTCATCAGGGTTTTTATACGAGCAGTACTTC. Translation: CASSSGFLYEQYF.

Only a few counts were recorded for this clone. This chain links TRBV5-1 with TRBJ2-2; possibly TRBD2 for D (5 bases). V was trimmed by 7 bases and J by 1 base, leaving 14 bases between them. CDR1 is SGHRS, CDR2 YFSETQ, per germline. The CDR3 extends over 15 amino acids. This CDR3 reads CASRLGVQNTGELFF. CDR3 DNA sequence: TGCGCCAGCCGCCTCGGGGTCCAGAACACCGGGGAGCTGTTTTTT. The full variable domain, its missing parts supplied by reference TRBV5-1 and TRBJ2-2, is KAGVTQTPRYLIKTRGQQVTLSCSPISGHRSVSWYQQTPGQGLQFLFEYFSETQRNKGNFPGRFSGRQFSNSRSEMNVSTLELGDSALYLCASRLGVQNTGELFFGEGSRLTVL.

This clone occurred a few times. This chain connects TRBV5-1 to TRBJ2-1; TRBD1 might be the D (6 bases). Trimming cost V 4 bases and J 4 bases, with 12 bases left between them. Germline CDR1 SGHRS, CDR2 YFSETQ. The CDR3 length is 14 residues. CDR3 residues: CASSHGQYYNEQFF. The CDR3 DNA sequence: TGCGCCAGCAGCCACGGACAGTATTACAATGAGCAGTTCTTC.

This sequence joins TRBV2 and TRBJ2-1; D gene unclear. The ends were cut back, 3 bases at V and 1 base at J, with 10 bases in the middle. This CDR3 has 15 amino acids. In germline, CDR1 is SNHLY, CDR2 FYNNEI. The CDR3 spells CASSEYLASYNEQFF. CDR3 in DNA: TGTGCCAGCAGTGAGTACCTGGCTTCCTACAATGAGCAGTTCTTC. The full variable domain, rest sourced from reference TRBV2 and TRBJ2-1, is EPEVTQTPSHQVTQMGQEVILRCVPISNHLYFYWYRQILGQKVEFLVSFYNNEISEKSEIFDDQFSVERPDGSNFTLKIRSTKLEDSAMYFCASSEYLASYNEQFFGPGTRLTVL.

The chain joins TRBV5-6 to TRBJ2-6; D unclear. Trimming pared 4 bases from V and 1 base from J, leaving 6 bases between. The CDR3 sequence is 14 residues long. Germline V CDR1 and CDR2: SGHDT, YYEEEE. The CDR3 here is CASSTLSGANVLTF. The DNA of the CDR3 is TGTGCCAGCAGCACTTTGTCTGGGGCCAACGTCCTGACTTTC.

The J gene is TRBJ1-1, the V gene TRBV15, with D uncertain. The CDR3 extends over 13 amino acids. Germline V gives CDR1 LNHNV, CDR2 YYDKDF (reference sequence). V was pared by 8 bases and J by 3 bases, with 13 bases between. This CDR3 reads CATSYTGDTEAFF. CDR3 coding DNA: TGTGCCACCTCCTACACGGGTGACACTGAAGCTTTCTTT.

The rearrangement uses TRBV28 and TRBJ2-1; 11 nucleotides match TRBD2. Trimming removed 6 bases from V and 10 bases from J; junction bases left unmatched: 20. Germline V gene data show CDR1 as MDHEN and CDR2 as SYDVKM. This CDR3 comprises 18 residues. The CDR3 DNA reads TGTGCCAGCAGCCTCCCAGGGGGTCTACTAGCGGGAGTATTCGAGCAGTTCTTC. This translates into CASSLPGGLLAGVFEQFF.

The chain employs TRBV28 and TRBJ1-2; D is perhaps TRBD1 (5 bases). Germline V gene data show CDR1 as MDHEN and CDR2 as SYDVKM. This CDR3 region has 13 residues. Trimming shortened V by 10 bases and J by 7 bases, and 19 bases separated the two germline ends. The chain's CDR3 is CATSYRVGGGYTF. CDR3 DNA sequence: TGTGCCACGTCATATCGTGTGGGGGGTGGCTACACCTTC.

The chain carries TRBV29-1 and TRBJ2-1; TRBD1 matches at 9 bases. V was clipped by 6 bases and J by 0 bases; unmatched bases: 9. The V gene's germline CDR1 is SQVTM and CDR2 ANQGSEA. CDR3 size: 16 residues. The CDR3 DNA reads as TGCAGCGTGAGGGGACAGGGTTTGGGCTCCTACAATGAGCAGTTCTTC. The encoded protein is CSVRGQGLGSYNEQFF.

The V gene is TRBV11-2, the J gene TRBJ2-2, with a possible D match to TRBD2 (5 bases). The CDR3 covers 16 residues. V lost 0 bases and J lost 4, with 12 bases in between. CDR1 is SGHAT and CDR2 is FQNNGV in the germline V gene. The DNA for the CDR3 is TGTGCCAGCAGCTTAGATTTACCTAGCATCACCGGGGAGCTGTTTTTT. Translated: CASSLDLPSITGELFF.

CDR3 amino acids: CASSLSRDSGNTIYF. The DNA of the CDR3 is TGCGCCAGCAGCTTGAGCAGGGACTCTGGAAACACCATATATTTT. The chain combines TRBV5-1 with TRBJ1-3, with D possibly matching TRBD1 (5 bases). The CDR3 length is 15 residues. Per germline, CDR1 SGHRS and CDR2 YFSETQ. V lost 1 base and J 0 bases, leaving 8 bases between the germline ends.

The rearrangement uses TRBV9 and TRBJ1-2, with D unclear. Looked up from germline, CDR1 is SGDLS and CDR2 is YYNGEE. The CDR3 is 13 amino acids. The V and J ends lost 0 bases and 4 bases respectively, with 7 bases between them. DNA for the CDR3: TGTGCCAGCAGCGTAGTTACGGGCTATGGCTACACCTTC. This sequence encodes CASSVVTGYGYTF.

The rearrangement links TRBV18 to TRBJ1-6, with unresolved D. CDR1 is KGHSH and CDR2 is LQKENI in the germline V gene. With 3 bases removed from V and 1 base from J, the gap between germline ends came to 10 bases. This CDR3 has 16 amino acids. The CDR3 region is CASSPGIRSYNSPLHF. In DNA form, the CDR3 reads TGTGCCAGCTCACCCGGGATCAGATCCTATAATTCACCCCTCCACTTT.